This T cell receptor beta chain was documented in a study of blood T cells in healthy people across ages. The use of a sample-barcoded 5' primer and a J-beta primer mix characterized a second PCR of about 7 to 12 cycles. TCRdb reprocessed the 5' RACE reads with MiXCR, giving one entry per CDR3 protein. The top ten hold 10% to 15% of the sample, which has fewer than 900,000 distinct CDR3 sequences, around 36% seen once. The length of the CDR3 is 15 residues. Germline assignment: CDR1 DFQATT and CDR2 SNEGSKA (reference sequence). This sequence joins TRBV20-1 and TRBJ2-1; D is unresolved. The J call is doubtful: the DNA matches TRBJ2-7 better. Sequenced: blood. The sequence came from a man younger than 30 in good health. CDR3 sequence (DNA): TGCAGTGCTAGAGATCTACGCGTCTCCTACAATGAGCAGTACTTC. Its protein product is CSARDLRVSYNEQYF.